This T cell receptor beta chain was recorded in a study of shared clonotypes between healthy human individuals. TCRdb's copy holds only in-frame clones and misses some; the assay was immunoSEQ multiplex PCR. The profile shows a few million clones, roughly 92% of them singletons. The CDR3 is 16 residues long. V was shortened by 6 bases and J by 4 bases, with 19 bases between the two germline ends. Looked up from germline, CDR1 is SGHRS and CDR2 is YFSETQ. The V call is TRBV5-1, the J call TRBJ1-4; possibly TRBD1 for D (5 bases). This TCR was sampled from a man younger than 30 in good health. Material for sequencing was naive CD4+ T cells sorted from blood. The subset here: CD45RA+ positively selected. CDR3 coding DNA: TGCGCCAGCAACCTGGGGGGGACGAACGATAATGAAAAACTGTTTTTT. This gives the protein CASNLGGTNDNEKLFF.